Reported below is one TCR beta chain. Its antigen is not known. CDR1 and CDR2 from the germline V gene are LGHNA and YNFKEQ. The V and J ends lost 0 bases and 7 bases, in that order; junction bases with no gene match: 10. The CDR3 runs 16 residues. This record belongs to a study of T-cell reconstitution after alpha-beta-depleted transplantation in children. Study conclusions and caveats: Several hundred rapidly expanded clones from non-depleted graft cells reportedly supplied alpha-beta T cells about two months post-transplant. At day 60, the high TCRbeta diversity found in some patients originated from recipient T cells and thymic progenitors that had survived. By one year post-transplant, T-cell counts and diversity largely arose from T cells that were newly produced.

Construction of the TCRbeta library involved unique molecular identifiers. TCRdb fed the PCR reads into MiXCR, producing one record per CDR3 protein. The sample holds a few hundred thousand distinct CDR3 sequences, over 40% seen once. The receptor was isolated from a girl aged 2-9 years with aplastic anemia, due to receive a stem cell transplant. This chain uses TRBV4-2 with TRBJ2-5; 8 nucleotides match TRBD1. The material was PBMCs, obtained before TCRalphabeta/CD19-depleted stem cell transplant. The CDR3 DNA reads TGTGCCAGCAGCCAAGATGAGACAGGGGCAGGTGTGACCCAGTACTTC. It specifies CASSQDETGAGVTQYF.